The clone carrying this T cell receptor (beta chain) was counted between two and nine times. The sample is drawn from a study of cytomegalovirus exposure and HLA in healthy donors. Assay: immunoSEQ multiplex PCR; the TCRdb copy retains only in-frame clones and omits some. The sample yields about 220,000 clones, over 80% seen once. The sample taken for sequencing was PBMCs. This receptor was obtained from a woman aged 18-29 years in good health and CMV-seronegative.

CDR3 protein: CASSKTSIYEQYF. In nucleotides, the CDR3 is TGTGCCAGCAGCAAGACTAGCATCTACGAGCAGTACTTC. The chain joins TRBV6-6 to TRBJ2-7, with 7 bases fitting TRBD2. CDR3 length: 13 residues. The germline CDR1 and CDR2 sequences are MNHNY and SVGAGI (reference sequence). Trimming removed 6 bases from V and 3 bases from J; junction bases left unmatched: 5.